Listed here is a single T cell receptor beta chain. Patients in Seattle were enrolled during active infection, then followed longitudinally. This entry is derived from a study of blood T cell repertoires in COVID-19. About the research overall: The United States, Italy and Spain supplied acute and convalescent COVID-19 samples. PBMCs, B-cell-depleted T cells, or T cells were the source of the cDNA or gDNA that made up the material.

How the authors handled the data: Amplification with reference gene primers provided the estimates of nucleated cell counts. Repertoires were generated with immunoSEQ multiplex PCR, while TCRdb's copy carries only in-frame clones and drops some. V, J and clone size are taken as reported in that table, and D and trimming were inferred from the DNA itself. The data hold some 270,000 clones, with around 85% observed a single time. Germline CDR1 reads SGHRS; CDR2 reads YFSETQ. The CDR3 runs 14 residues. The junction had 5 bases not matched to a gene; V was cut back by 7 bases and J by 5 bases. This TCR was recovered from a human donor with COVID-19, enrolled during active disease. The donor label of this sample is uncertain. Specimen: peripheral blood. The chain couples TRBV5-1 to TRBJ2-1; 11 bases agree with TRBD2. CDR3 sequence reads: CASRTSGSNNEQFF. CDR3 in DNA: TGCGCCAGCCGAACTAGCGGGAGTAACAATGAGCAGTTCTTC.